This record concerns one T cell receptor beta chain sequence. Generated by immunoSEQ multiplex PCR, the TCRdb table keeps only in-frame clones and is missing some. The repertoire includes some 180,000 clones, 75% to 80% of them detected once, and just over 8.5% sits in the top ten. These data come from a study of blood T cell repertoires in COVID-19. The CDR3 loop spans 11 amino acids. Germline loops: CDR1 MNHEY, CDR2 SVGEGT. Between the trimmed V and J ends, which lost 6 bases and 7 bases, there was a span of 8 bases. This chain uses TRBV6-2 or TRBV6-3 with TRBJ2-3; the D is unclear. The clonotype originates from a woman between 45 and 65 years old with active or convalescent COVID-19. Sequencing was performed on peripheral blood. CDR3 nucleotide sequence: TGTGCCAGCAGCCGCCAGAATACGCAGTATTTT. Residues: CASSRQNTQYF.